The entry that follows covers one TCR beta chain sequence. The antigen is unknown. Time point defined: recipient sample about 28 days before transplant, after cytoreduction. Recipients were bled about 28 days pretransplant and at posttransplant days 30, 100, 180. The V gene lost 5 bases and the J gene lost 5 bases, with 11 bases spanning the gap. Germline CDR1 and CDR2: SGHKS and YYEKEE (reference sequence). The CDR3 length is 14 residues. These data originate in a study of T cell clonotyping in hematopoietic cell transplantation. About the research overall: Recipients' pretransplant samples followed cytoreduction.

Study-level points and caveats: At the given depth, recipient repertoires were over 95% de novo clonotypes. Recipient TCR diversity dropped after transplant; expanded clonotypes rose from day 30 to 180.

Produced via immunoSEQ multiplex PCR; TCRdb's table is partial and in-frame only. The data hold 35,000 to 50,000 clones, with 85% observed a single time. This sequence was found in a man in his sixties with acute myeloid leukemia. Some clones in this sample may be carry-over from other donors' samples. The V and J genes are TRBV5-5 and TRBJ1-6; weak D call: TRBD1 (5 bases). Specimen: peripheral blood mononuclear cells, collected before stem cell transplant. The chain's CDR3 is CASRGPTDNSPLHF. CDR3 coding DNA: TGTGCCAGCAGGGGACCGACCGATAATTCACCCCTCCACTTT. Complete variable domain (other parts from reference TRBV5-5 and TRBJ1-6): DAGVTQSPTHLIKTRGQQVTLRCSPISGHKSVSWYQQVLGQGPQFIFQYYEKEERGRGNFPDRFSARQFPNYSSELNVNALLLGDSALYLCASRGPTDNSPLHFGNGTRLTVT.